The clone carrying this T cell receptor (beta chain) came up a few times. Its antigen is not known. This specimen comes from a study of T cells in Graves' hyperthyroidism and ophthalmopathy. The CDR3 runs to 12 residues. Germline assignment: CDR1 MNHEY and CDR2 SMNVEV (reference sequence). V was shortened by 8 bases and J by 7 bases, with 14 bases between the two germline ends. Each ophthalmopathy patient scored at least 3 on the Clinical Activity Score and at least 4 on NOSPECS grade, with duration under 3 months. Overall study results and limits: Ophthalmopathy was told apart from stable hyperthyroidism by a 13 V-J model.

RNA transcripts were the template for amplifying TCR beta CDR3 regions. TCR CDR3 underwent first-round RT-PCR with the HTBI primer set. TCRdb re-called the multiplex PCR reads with MiXCR, one entry per CDR3 protein. The profile shows about 640,000 distinct CDR3 sequences, around 20% of them singletons. This receptor was identified in a man aged 25-45 years with Graves' ophthalmopathy. The source material was blood. The chain has TRBV27 and TRBJ1-1; no definite D call. The CDR3 nucleotides read TGTGCCAGCTATTTCCCTGGTGGTGAAGCTTTCTTT. It codes for CASYFPGGEAFF.